The present TCR beta chain was sequenced within a study of blood T cell repertoires in COVID-19. The overall study: There were acute and convalescent COVID-19 samples, and they came from the United States, Italy and Spain.

Original processing notes: Nucleated cell counts were estimated from reference gene primer amplification. Here immunoSEQ multiplex PCR was the method, and the copy in TCRdb shows in-frame clones only, minus some. For V, J and clone size, that table is used; D and trimming come from the DNA. The repertoire holds 100,000 to 150,000 clones, with 84% as singletons. J was trimmed by 8 bases and V by 5 bases; bases with no gene match: 16. Per germline, CDR1 SGHNT and CDR2 YYREEE (reference sequence). There are 16 residues in the CDR3. The chain carries TRBV5-4 and TRBJ2-1, with 7 nucleotides matching TRBD2. The sequenced sample was peripheral blood. This TCR derives from a man aged 55 to 70 with acute or convalescent COVID-19. This CDR3 is CASRPRLGGGVDEQFF. In DNA, the CDR3 is TGTGCCAGCAGACCCCGACTGGGCGGGGGAGTGGATGAGCAGTTCTTC.